These 6 T cell receptor beta chains came from one sample sequenced in a study of shared clonotypes between healthy human individuals (dated by TCRdb to about 2020). Libraries were built with the immunoSEQ multiplex PCR assay. The table was pulled from immuneACCESS by TCRdb, which kept in-frame rearrangements only. Such tables lose some clones; where checked, under half of the loss comes from unresolved V genes, and the rest has no known cause. This sample has more than 150,000 clones in its table, and approximately 95% of those were observed once. The ten largest make up 0.067% of the sample. Material: naive CD4+ T cells sorted from blood. The cell subset or site tag for this specimen amounts to: CD45RA+ positively selected. The source is a woman aged 25-40 years in good health.

The CDR3 sequence: CAISEGAHEQYF. The CDR3 nucleotides read TGTGCCATCAGTGAGGGGGCCCACGAGCAGTACTTC. The chain combines TRBV10-3 with TRBJ2-5, with a possible D match to TRBD1 (5 bases). The J call is in doubt because the DNA end fits TRBJ2-7 better. CDR3 length: 12 amino acids. In germline, CDR1 is ENHRY, CDR2 SYGVKD.

This clone was seen a handful of times. The V and J genes are TRBV30 and TRBJ2-7; 11 nucleotides line up with TRBD2. In germline, CDR1 is GTSNPN, CDR2 SVGIG (reference sequence). V lost 0 bases and J lost 0; bases outside the gene matches: 1. This CDR3 has 15 residues. The CDR3 coding sequence is TGTGCCTGGAGTGTCGGACTAGCGGGCTCCTACGAGCAGTACTTC. This translates into CAWSVGLAGSYEQYF.

V usage is TRBV2 and J usage is TRBJ2-7; 15 bases fit TRBD2. V was clipped by 10 bases and J by 6 bases; unmatched bases: 7. This CDR3 spans 14 amino acids. Germline CDR1 and CDR2: SNHLY and FYNNEI. In nucleotides, the CDR3 is TGTGCCACAGGACTAGCGGGAGGGCCCTCCGAGCAGTACTTC. Its translation is CATGLAGGPSEQYF.

V is TRBV6-5 and J is TRBJ2-5; D is uncertain. The assigned J gene may be wrong: the sequence end matches TRBJ2-7 better. The length of the CDR3 is 13 residues. CDR1 is MNHEY, CDR2 SVGAGI, per germline. CDR3 DNA: TGTGCCAGCAGTTACTCGAGAGTAACCGAGCAGTACTTC. This gives the protein CASSYSRVTEQYF.

The chain joins TRBV18 to TRBJ2-5; 11 bases map to TRBD2. The DNA end lines up better with TRBJ2-7; the J call may be wrong. The V gene's germline CDR1 is KGHSH and CDR2 LQKENI. The CDR3 runs 15 residues. CDR3 region: CASSQTSGATYEQYF. CDR3 nucleotide sequence: TGTGCCAGCTCACAGACTAGCGGGGCGACCTACGAGCAGTACTTC.

This chain links TRBV4-2 with TRBJ2-1; 8 bases match TRBD2. V was pared by 0 bases and J by 13 bases, with 11 bases of the junction left unmatched. The CDR3 consists of 15 residues. Germline V gene data show CDR1 as LGHNA and CDR2 as YNFKEQ. The DNA of the CDR3 is TGTGCCAGCAGCCAAGAATTGGGGCGGGAGGATTCTCAGTTCTTC. Translation gives CASSQELGREDSQFF.